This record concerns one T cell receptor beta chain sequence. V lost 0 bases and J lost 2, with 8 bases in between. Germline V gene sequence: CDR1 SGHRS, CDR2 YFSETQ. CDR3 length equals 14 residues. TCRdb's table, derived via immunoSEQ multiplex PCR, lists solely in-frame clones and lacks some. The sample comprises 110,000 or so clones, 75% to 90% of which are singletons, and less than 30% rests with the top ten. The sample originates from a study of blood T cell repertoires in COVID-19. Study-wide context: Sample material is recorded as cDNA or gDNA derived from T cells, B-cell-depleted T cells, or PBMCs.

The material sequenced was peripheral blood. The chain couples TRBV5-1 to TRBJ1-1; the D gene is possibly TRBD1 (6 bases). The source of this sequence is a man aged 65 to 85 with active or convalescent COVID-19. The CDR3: CASSLVQGNTEAFF. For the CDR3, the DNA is TGCGCCAGCAGCTTGGTACAGGGAAACACTGAAGCTTTCTTT.